A single sample is the source of the 29 T cell receptor beta chains below, sequenced in a study of shared clonotypes between healthy human individuals. Naive CD8 cells lacked CD45RO, underwent positive selection for CCR7 and left out terminally differentiated effector memory CD45RA+ cells. The data were produced by immunoSEQ multiplex PCR, yet TCRdb's version contains in-frame clones alone and is incomplete. Of hundreds of thousands of clones listed, roughly 95% were seen once; the top ten hold approximately 0.11%. Source material: naive CD8+ T cells sorted from blood. These receptors all stem from a woman in her 30s in good health.

CDR3 region: CASSVGTMGTYEQYF. As DNA, the CDR3 is TGTGCCAGCAGCGTCGGTACTATGGGAACCTACGAGCAGTACTTC. The gene calls are TRBV7-8 and TRBJ2-7, with D unresolved. Trimming removed 5 bases from V and 2 bases from J, with 16 bases in between. Per the germline V gene, CDR1 is SGHVS and CDR2 is FQNEAQ. CDR3 length: 15 amino acids.

This chain uses TRBV19 with TRBJ2-7, with 8 nucleotides matching TRBD1. The germline gives CDR1 LNHDA, CDR2 SQIVND (reference sequence). The CDR3 has 14 residues. The V segment lost 5 bases and the J segment 3 bases; nucleotides outside the gene matches: 6. CDR3 sequence (DNA): TGTGCCAGTAGTCCCGGGACAGGCGTCTACGAGCAGTACTTC. It translates to CASSPGTGVYEQYF. Full variable domain (rest looked up from reference TRBV19 and TRBJ2-7): DGGITQSPKYLFRKEGQNVTLSCEQNLNHDAMYWYRQDPGQGLRLIYYSQIVNDFQKGDIAEGYSVSREKKESFPLTVTSAQKNPTAFYLCASSPGTGVYEQYFGPGTRLTVT.

The chain uses TRBV7-8 and TRBJ1-5; D call uncertain. Germline V gives CDR1 SGHVS, CDR2 FQNEAQ. The CDR3 has 15 residues. Between the trimmed V and J ends, which lost 8 bases and 1 base, there was a span of 15 bases. DNA for the CDR3: TGTGCCAGCGCCGTGTATGAAGTCAGCAATCAGCCCCAGCATTTT. This gives the protein CASAVYEVSNQPQHF.

The rearrangement uses TRBV5-1 and TRBJ2-5, with 9 nucleotides matching TRBD1. This CDR3 has 16 amino acids. V lost 5 bases and J lost 5; bases outside the gene matches: 13. Germline V CDR1 and CDR2: SGHRS, YFSETQ. The CDR3 DNA follows: TGCGCCAGCAGTCACCATTGGGGGGACAGGGTTGAGACCCAGTACTTC. It yields the protein CASSHHWGDRVETQYF.

The V gene is TRBV28, the J gene TRBJ2-1; 11 bases agree with TRBD2. Germline assignment: CDR1 MDHEN and CDR2 SYDVKM. Trimming at V came to 8 bases and at J to 2 bases, leaving 5 bases not matched to a gene. The CDR3 runs to 15 residues. DNA for the CDR3: TGTGCCAGCCATCGACTAGCGGGAACCTACAATGAGCAGTTCTTC. Its translation: CASHRLAGTYNEQFF. Full variable domain (outside the CDR3, taken from reference TRBV28 and TRBJ2-1): DVKVTQSSRYLVKRTGEKVFLECVQDMDHENMFWYRQDPGLGLRLIYFSYDVKMKEKGDIPEGYSVSREKKERFSLILESASTNQTSMYLCASHRLAGTYNEQFFGPGTRLTVL.

The V gene is TRBV9, the J gene TRBJ2-3; 11 nucleotides agree with TRBD1. There are 15 residues in the CDR3. V gave up 3 bases and J gave up 7 bases; unmatched junction bases: 7. CDR1 is SGDLS and CDR2 is YYNGEE in the germline V gene. Written as DNA, the CDR3 is TGTGCCAGCAGCGCCTTTGGACAGGGGGCAAATACGCAGTATTTT. Translating gives CASSAFGQGANTQYF.

V usage is TRBV6-5 and J usage is TRBJ1-5, with D unclear. CDR3 length: 14 residues. Deletions cut 4 bases from V and 1 base from J, with 8 bases between. Per the germline V gene, CDR1 is MNHEY and CDR2 is SVGAGI. The CDR3: CASSLRESNQPQHF. The CDR3 DNA follows: TGTGCCAGCAGTTTAAGAGAGAGCAATCAGCCCCAGCATTTT.

The chain joins TRBV28 to TRBJ1-2, with D possibly TRBD1 on 5 matching bases. Between the trimmed V and J ends, which lost 5 bases and 6 bases, there was a span of 25 bases. Germline values: CDR1 MDHEN, CDR2 SYDVKM. The CDR3 runs 17 residues. The CDR3 DNA follows: TGTGCCAGCAGTCCTATCCCCCGACAGAGTTCGCTAGATGGCTACACCTTC. Translation: CASSPIPRQSSLDGYTF.

The V gene is TRBV19, the J gene TRBJ2-7; the match to TRBD2 covers 7 bases. In germline, CDR1 is LNHDA, CDR2 SQIVND (reference sequence). V lost 3 bases and J lost 3; bases outside the gene matches: 2. The CDR3 covers 13 residues. CDR3 sequence: CASSIGDYYEQYF. CDR3 nucleotides: TGTGCCAGTAGTATTGGGGACTACTACGAGCAGTACTTC.

V is TRBV2 and J is TRBJ2-1; 11 bases line up with TRBD2. The V gene end was trimmed by 7 bases and the J gene end by 8 bases; junction bases not matched to a gene: 7. This CDR3 spans 14 amino acids. Germline CDR1 is SNHLY and CDR2 is FYNNEI. The CDR3 reads CASTGLAGVDEQFF. The CDR3 nucleotides are TGTGCCAGCACCGGACTAGCGGGTGTCGATGAGCAGTTCTTC. The full variable domain, its missing parts supplied by reference TRBV2 and TRBJ2-1, is EPEVTQTPSHQVTQMGQEVILRCVPISNHLYFYWYRQILGQKVEFLVSFYNNEISEKSEIFDDQFSVERPDGSNFTLKIRSTKLEDSAMYFCASTGLAGVDEQFFGPGTRLTVL.

The rearrangement joins TRBV27 to TRBJ2-5; D is unclear. The end of the DNA fits TRBJ2-7 better, so the J call may be wrong. Germline values: CDR1 MNHEY, CDR2 SMNVEV (reference sequence). This CDR3 is built from 13 residues. The CDR3 region is CASSFGASYEQYF. The CDR3 region has the DNA TGTGCCAGCAGCTTCGGAGCCTCCTACGAGCAGTACTTC.

V and J are TRBV9 and TRBJ2-4; the D is unclear. Per the germline V gene, CDR1 is SGDLS and CDR2 is YYNGEE. V was shortened by 0 bases and J by 9 bases, with 13 bases between the two germline ends. The CDR3 consists of 14 residues. CDR3 in amino acids: CASSVEVFPAIQYF. Written as DNA, the CDR3 is TGTGCCAGCAGCGTAGAGGTGTTCCCTGCCATTCAGTACTTC.

The chain employs TRBV7-6 and TRBJ2-5; D is perhaps TRBD2 (6 bases). Per the germline V gene, CDR1 is SGHVS and CDR2 is FNYEAQ. Trimming took off 4 bases at V and 4 bases at J, with 19 bases between the two ends. The CDR3 covers 16 residues. The CDR3: CASSSSDGGGTETQYF. CDR3 sequence (DNA): TGTGCCAGCAGCTCCTCCGATGGAGGAGGGACAGAGACCCAGTACTTC.

The rearrangement uses TRBV7-6 and TRBJ2-2, with a weak D call TRBD1 (5 bases). From germline, CDR1 is SGHVS and CDR2 FNYEAQ. The CDR3 loop spans 17 amino acids. V lost 4 bases and J 5 bases, leaving 20 bases between the germline ends. The DNA of the CDR3 is TGTGCCAGCAGCTCCCATCCATTAGGGGCGCAAACCGGGGAGCTGTTTTTT. Translated, it gives CASSSHPLGAQTGELFF.

The V gene is TRBV6-1, the J gene TRBJ2-1; D may be TRBD1 (5 bases). Germline V gives CDR1 MNHNS, CDR2 SASEGT. Trimming removed 8 bases at V and 2 bases at J, with 10 bases between. This CDR3 comprises 13 residues. The CDR3 nucleotides read TGTGCCAGCGTCTGGGGCACCTACAATGAGCAGTTCTTC. Translation gives CASVWGTYNEQFF.

Written as DNA, the CDR3 is TGTGCCAGCGGCCGGGACAGGGTCGGAAATGAGCAGTTCTTC. Translation gives CASGRDRVGNEQFF. The chain is built from TRBV28 and TRBJ2-1; 9 bases line up with TRBD1. The J segment lost 7 bases and the V segment lost 8 bases, leaving 9 bases of the junction unmatched. Germline V gives CDR1 MDHEN, CDR2 SYDVKM. The CDR3 runs 14 residues.

The chain joins TRBV5-5 to TRBJ1-1, with D perhaps TRBD1 (6 bases). CDR3 length: 15 residues. CDR1 is SGHKS, CDR2 YYEKEE, per germline (reference sequence). The germline V and J ends were trimmed by 4 bases and 1 base, with 14 bases remaining between them. The CDR3 bases are TGTGCCAGCAGCCCGCAGGGGCAGGGGAACACTGAAGCTTTCTTT. This encodes CASSPQGQGNTEAFF.

This clone was seen once. The chain links TRBV5-6 to TRBJ2-7; 15 nucleotides match TRBD2. The CDR3 is made up of 15 amino acids. The V and J ends lost 4 bases and 4 bases, in that order; junction bases with no gene match: 3. Germline values: CDR1 SGHDT, CDR2 YYEEEE. The CDR3 sequence: CASSTGTSGRYEQYF. CDR3 nucleotide sequence: TGTGCCAGCAGCACTGGGACTAGCGGGAGGTACGAGCAGTACTTC.

This chain uses TRBV7-8 with TRBJ2-1; 9 positions agree with TRBD1. The germline V gene encodes CDR1 SGHVS and CDR2 FQNEAQ. The trim removed 5 bases at V and 7 bases at J, leaving 6 bases unmatched. The CDR3 sequence is 14 residues long. The CDR3 DNA reads as TGTGCCAGCAGCGTAACAGGGGGCTGGAATGAGCAGTTCTTC. It encodes CASSVTGGWNEQFF. The variable domain in full, with the rest retrieved from reference TRBV7-8 and TRBJ2-1, is GAGVSQSPRYKVAKRGQDVALRCDPISGHVSLFWYQQALGQGPEFLTYFQNEAQLDKSGLPSDRFFAERPEGSVSTLKIQRTQQEDSAVYLCASSVTGGWNEQFFGPGTRLTVL.

This sequence joins TRBV6-5 and TRBJ2-7; 7 bases agree with TRBD2. Germline values: CDR1 MNHEY, CDR2 SVGAGI. CDR3 length: 15 amino acids. Trimming cost V 0 bases and J 4 bases; bases outside gene matches: 6. In DNA, the CDR3 is TGTGCCAGCAGTTACTCGGCGGGAGAAGGTTACGAGCAGTACTTC. It codes for CASSYSAGEGYEQYF.

The rearrangement joins TRBV30 to TRBJ2-2, with D tentatively TRBD1 (5 bases). V lost 0 bases to trimming and J lost 5 bases, with 16 bases between them. CDR3 length: 16 amino acids. The germline V gene has CDR1 GTSNPN and CDR2 SVGIG (reference sequence). CDR3 in amino acids: CAWSVRVGKGTGELFF. CDR3 DNA: TGTGCCTGGAGTGTTAGAGTTGGGAAGGGGACCGGGGAGCTGTTTTTT.

This chain joins TRBV12-5 and TRBJ2-1, with D hard to call. The germline gives CDR1 LGHNT, CDR2 FRNRAP. CDR3 length: 13 amino acids. V dropped 6 bases and J dropped 9 bases, with 15 bases sitting between them. The CDR3 loop reads CASGPTPVGEQFF. The CDR3 nucleotides read TGTGCTAGTGGCCCGACTCCTGTAGGTGAGCAGTTCTTC.

This chain uses TRBV5-1 with TRBJ2-3; 12 nucleotides match TRBD1. The CDR3 contains 16 residues. The germline V gene has CDR1 SGHRS and CDR2 YFSETQ. The J segment lost 4 bases and the V segment lost 4 bases, leaving 7 bases of the junction unmatched. In DNA form, the CDR3 reads TGCGCCAGCAGCCAGATGGGACAGGGGGCCCCAGATACGCAGTATTTT. This gives the protein CASSQMGQGAPDTQYF.

This chain joins TRBV14 and TRBJ1-1; TRBD1 might be the D (5 bases). CDR3 length equals 15 residues. In germline, CDR1 is SGHDN, CDR2 FVKESK. V gave up 5 bases and J gave up 1 base, with 14 bases separating them. CDR3 region: CASSSPGTGNTEAFF. CDR3 coding DNA: TGTGCCAGCAGCTCACCCGGGACGGGGAACACTGAAGCTTTCTTT.

The rearrangement joins TRBV6-1 to TRBJ1-5; no reliable D call. The V and J ends lost 1 base and 5 bases respectively, with 15 bases between them. Germline V gives CDR1 MNHNS, CDR2 SASEGT. The CDR3 sequence is 16 residues long. The CDR3 spells CASSEEAGGIHQPQHF. DNA of the CDR3: TGTGCCAGCAGTGAAGAAGCAGGAGGGATCCATCAGCCCCAGCATTTT.

This chain joins TRBV2 and TRBJ2-2; 11 bases are shared with TRBD2. Per germline, CDR1 SNHLY and CDR2 FYNNEI. This CDR3 contains 14 residues. Germline trimming cut 2 bases from V and 7 bases from J; bases unmatched to any gene: 0. The CDR3 is CASSELAGGGELFF. In DNA form, the CDR3 reads TGTGCCAGCAGTGAACTAGCGGGAGGCGGGGAGCTGTTTTTT. The variable domain in full, completed from reference TRBV2 and TRBJ2-2, reads EPEVTQTPSHQVTQMGQEVILRCVPISNHLYFYWYRQILGQKVEFLVSFYNNEISEKSEIFDDQFSVERPDGSNFTLKIRSTKLEDSAMYFCASSELAGGGELFFGEGSRLTVL.

This rearrangement joins TRBV5-1 to TRBJ2-1; weak D call: TRBD2 (6 bases). Per the germline V gene, CDR1 is SGHRS and CDR2 is YFSETQ. This CDR3 is 14 amino acids long. Between the trimmed V and J ends, which lost 8 bases and 6 bases, there was a span of 18 bases. CDR3 bases: TGCGCCAGTAGCCCGCGAGCAGCGGGCAATGAGCAGTTCTTC. Amino acid sequence: CASSPRAAGNEQFF.

The chain employs TRBV18 and TRBJ2-1; D not certain. Trimming took off 3 bases at V and 0 bases at J, with 9 bases between the two ends. Germline lookup yields CDR1 KGHSH and CDR2 LQKENI. This CDR3 comprises 15 residues. CDR3 sequence (DNA): TGTGCCAGCTCACCGAAATCCCACTCCTACAATGAGCAGTTCTTC. Translated, it gives CASSPKSHSYNEQFF.

V usage is TRBV6-5 and J usage is TRBJ1-2; 11 nucleotides agree with TRBD1. The CDR3 is 13 residues long. With V trimmed by 8 bases and J by 5 bases, 4 bases remained unmatched. Germline CDR1 and CDR2: MNHEY and SVGAGI. This CDR3 is CASRDRGIYGYTF. CDR3 nucleotides: TGTGCCAGCCGGGACAGGGGGATTTATGGCTACACCTTC.